This T cell receptor beta chain was sequenced for a study of T cell responses to AZD1222 COVID-19 vaccine. Overall study: Investigators merged groups given second doses at roughly 4 or roughly 12 weeks.

Measured with immunoSEQ multiplex PCR; TCRdb has only the in-frame clones, and not every one. The data hold approximately 160,000 clones, with 90% observed a single time. Trimming shortened V by 6 bases and J by 3 bases, and 9 bases separated the two germline ends. This CDR3 region has 13 residues. Overall study findings and caveats: Just a handful of people given AZD1222 tested seropositive at baseline.

Worth noting for this clone: Its target is unknown.

The chain joins TRBV12-3 or TRBV12-4 to TRBJ1-3; D unresolved. This receptor was identified in an adult in good health. The sample consisted of peripheral blood, taken on day 0 of AZD1222 vaccination. The CDR3, as DNA: TGTGCCAGCAGGTCGACAATTGGAAACACCATATATTTT. It is translated as CASRSTIGNTIYF.